One and the same sample provided the 16 T cell receptor beta chains below, sequenced in a study of beta chain features in type 1 diabetes. Study results and limitations: TCRB CDR3s were moderately but significantly shorter in Type 1 diabetes patients in all four CD4+ subsets.

Every isolated RNA sample was fully reverse transcribed, so sequencing captured expressed TCRB transcripts. The repertoire was sequenced with immunoSEQ multiplex PCR; TCRdb's copy has only in-frame clones and lacks some. This sample yields 250,000 to 300,000 clones, of which around 15% are seen a single time; approximately 0.015% belongs to the top ten. Their antigen targets remain unknown. The source material was naive CD4+ T cells from blood. These receptors came from a man between 25 and 39 years old with type 1 diabetes.

This clone has only a few counts. The rearrangement links TRBV6-6 to TRBJ2-1, with D perhaps TRBD1 (5 bases). Deletions cut 5 bases from V and 0 bases from J, with 11 bases between. The length of the CDR3 is 15 residues. Germline CDR1 reads MNHNY; CDR2 reads SVGAGI (reference sequence). CDR3 DNA sequence: TGTGCCAGCAGTGACAGCCGAAGCTCCTACAATGAGCAGTTCTTC. It translates to CASSDSRSSYNEQFF.

This clone was counted only a few times. DNA of the CDR3: TGTGCCAGCAGCACCGGACAGGGGTGGGACACTGAAGCTTTCTTT. Its protein product is CASSTGQGWDTEAFF. The rearrangement joins TRBV7-9 to TRBJ1-1; 9 nucleotides line up with TRBD1. Germline CDR1 is SEHNR and CDR2 is FQNEAQ (reference sequence). This CDR3 is 15 amino acids long. After removal of 5 bases from V and 3 bases from J, the junction contained 7 bases not matched to a gene.

This sequence joins TRBV6-5 and TRBJ1-4, with D possibly TRBD1 on 5 matching bases. Deletions cut 2 bases from V and 8 bases from J, with 12 bases between. This CDR3 contains 14 residues. Germline V gene sequence: CDR1 MNHEY, CDR2 SVGAGI. This CDR3 reads CASSYLRGNEKLFF. The CDR3 DNA sequence: TGTGCCAGCAGTTACCTCCGGGGGAACGAAAAACTGTTTTTT.

V gene TRBV18 combines with J gene TRBJ1-1; the D gene is possibly TRBD1 (5 bases). Germline-derived CDR1 and CDR2 are KGHSH and LQKENI. Trimming took 3 bases from V and 6 from J, leaving 17 bases between them. The CDR3 has 15 amino acids. CDR3 coding DNA: TGTGCCAGCTCACCCTTCAGGGATCAGAATGCTGAAGCTTTCTTT. It translates to CASSPFRDQNAEAFF.

The chain joins TRBV5-6 to TRBJ1-1, with D tentatively TRBD1 (5 bases). Trimming removed 4 bases at V and 7 bases at J, with 8 bases between. This CDR3 contains 11 residues. In germline, CDR1 is SGHDT, CDR2 YYEEEE. The CDR3 coding sequence is TGTGCCAGCAGCCTCCAGGGTGAAGCTTTCTTT. It yields the protein CASSLQGEAFF.

The sample holds a few counts of this clone. The gene calls are TRBV4-1 and TRBJ2-6, with D hard to call. Trimming stripped 5 bases from V and 3 bases from J, with 5 bases between. Germline V gene lookup returns CDR1 MGHRA and CDR2 YSYEKL. The CDR3 totals 13 residues. The CDR3 sequence is CASSMYGANVLTF. DNA of the CDR3: TGCGCCAGCAGCATGTATGGGGCCAACGTCCTGACTTTC.

This clone turned up a few times. This rearrangement joins TRBV2 to TRBJ1-2, with D uncertain. The V gene lost 7 bases and the J gene lost 2 bases, with 11 bases spanning the gap. Germline CDR1 SNHLY, CDR2 FYNNEI. The CDR3 is 13 residues long. CDR3 DNA sequence: TGTGCCAGCACTAAGACAAAGAACTATGGCTACACCTTC. Amino acids: CASTKTKNYGYTF.

This clone was recorded a few times. The V call is TRBV2, the J call TRBJ1-5; D ambiguous. V was trimmed by 1 base and J by 8 bases, leaving 12 bases between them. The germline CDR1 and CDR2 sequences are SNHLY and FYNNEI. This CDR3 region has 14 residues. CDR3 residues: CASSEVTSAEPQHF. The CDR3 coding sequence is TGTGCCAGCAGTGAAGTCACGAGCGCTGAGCCCCAGCATTTT.

This clone showed up just a few times. The V call is TRBV2, the J call TRBJ1-5; D uncertain. The germline CDR1 and CDR2 sequences are SNHLY and FYNNEI. V was cut by 8 bases and J by 4 bases, with 6 bases left in between. The CDR3 spans 11 residues. CDR3 nucleotide sequence: TGTGCCAGCCGAGTAAATCAGCCCCAGCATTTT. This sequence encodes CASRVNQPQHF.

This clone has only a few counts. This chain joins TRBV11-2 and TRBJ2-1; 9 nucleotides line up with TRBD1. The CDR3 is made up of 14 amino acids. J was trimmed by 6 bases and V by 5 bases; bases with no gene match: 5. Germline V CDR1 and CDR2: SGHAT, FQNNGV. The CDR3 coding sequence is TGTGCCAGCAGCCGGGACAGGGAAGGCAATGAGCAGTTCTTC. Protein product: CASSRDREGNEQFF.

J is TRBJ2-5 and V is TRBV5-1, with 7 bases identical to TRBD1. The CDR3 loop spans 14 amino acids. Germline CDR1 and CDR2: SGHRS and YFSETQ. Germline trimming cut 3 bases from V and 5 bases from J; bases unmatched to any gene: 7. The DNA of the CDR3 is TGCGCCAGCAGCTCGCCGGACAGGCGCGAGACCCAGTACTTC. As protein: CASSSPDRRETQYF.

This clone has more than one count but fewer than ten. This rearrangement joins TRBV9 to TRBJ2-7; D perhaps matches TRBD2 (6 bases). V lost 1 base to trimming and J lost 4 bases, with 12 bases between them. This CDR3 region has 14 residues. Germline V CDR1 and CDR2: SGDLS, YYNGEE. The CDR3 protein is CASSVQVGRYEQYF. The DNA of the CDR3 is TGTGCCAGCAGCGTACAGGTAGGGAGGTACGAGCAGTACTTC.

The genes are TRBV5-1 and TRBJ2-7; no firm D call. V lost 6 bases and J lost 0, with 10 bases in between. From germline, CDR1 is SGHRS and CDR2 YFSETQ. The CDR3 contains 13 residues. Here the CDR3 DNA reads TGCGCCAGCAAAGAGCCTAGCTCCTACGAGCAGTACTTC. Encoded protein: CASKEPSSYEQYF. Supplemented by reference TRBV5-1 and TRBJ2-7, the full variable domain reads KAGVTQTPRYLIKTRGQQVTLSCSPISGHRSVSWYQQTPGQGLQFLFEYFSETQRNKGNFPGRFSGRQFSNSRSEMNVSTLELGDSALYLCASKEPSSYEQYFGPGTRLTVT.

This clone was seen only a few times. The chain joins TRBV7-9 to TRBJ2-5; D is perhaps TRBD2 (6 bases). Trimming took off 4 bases at V and 7 bases at J, with 16 bases between the two ends. Germline V gene lookup returns CDR1 SEHNR and CDR2 FQNEAQ (reference sequence). The CDR3 consists of 14 residues. The CDR3 DNA sequence: TGTGCCAGCAGCTCCCCCGGGGGAAAGAGGACCCAGTACTTC. Its translation: CASSSPGGKRTQYF.

The chain joins TRBV7-2 to TRBJ2-7; 14 positions agree with TRBD2. Germline V gene data show CDR1 as SGHTA and CDR2 as FQGNSA. The CDR3 has 15 residues. V trimming: 4 bases; J trimming: 6 bases; junction bases outside the gene matches: 5. CDR3 in DNA: TGTGCCAGCAGCTCGGGGGGACTAGCGGGAGCCGAGCAGTACTTC. Its translation: CASSSGGLAGAEQYF.

The J gene is TRBJ1-5, the V gene TRBV30; D is unresolved. The V gene lost 6 bases and the J gene lost 0 bases, with 9 bases spanning the gap. Germline CDR1 reads GTSNPN; CDR2 reads SVGIG (reference sequence). The CDR3 is 13 amino acids. The CDR3 DNA reads TGTGCCTGTTCGCGAAATAGCAATCAGCCCCAGCATTTT. Its protein product is CACSRNSNQPQHF.